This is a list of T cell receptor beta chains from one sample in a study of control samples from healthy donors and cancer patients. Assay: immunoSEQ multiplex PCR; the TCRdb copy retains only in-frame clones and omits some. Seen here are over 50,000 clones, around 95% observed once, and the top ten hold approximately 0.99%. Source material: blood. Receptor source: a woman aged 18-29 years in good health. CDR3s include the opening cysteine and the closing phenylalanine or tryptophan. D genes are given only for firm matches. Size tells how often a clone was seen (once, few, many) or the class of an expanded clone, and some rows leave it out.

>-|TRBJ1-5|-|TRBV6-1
CASREDSVANQPQHF
TGTGCCAGCAGGGAAGACAGTGTAGCAAATCAGCCCCAGCATTTT
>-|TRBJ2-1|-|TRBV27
CASNIPGTEQFF
TGTGCCAGCAATATTCCCGGGACCGAGCAGTTCTTC
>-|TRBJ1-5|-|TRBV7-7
CASRINAGHNQPQHF
TGTGCCAGCAGGATTAACGCGGGGCACAATCAGCCCCAGCATTTT
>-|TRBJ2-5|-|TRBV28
CASGPENQETQYF
TGTGCCAGCGGGCCCGAGAACCAAGAGACCCAGTACTTC
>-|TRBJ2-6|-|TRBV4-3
CASSQDQGSGANVLTF
TGCGCCAGCAGCCAAGACCAGGGCTCTGGGGCCAACGTCCTGACTTTC
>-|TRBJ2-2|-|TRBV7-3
CASSLGVNTGELFF
TGTGCCAGCAGCTTGGGGGTGAACACCGGGGAGCTGTTTTTT
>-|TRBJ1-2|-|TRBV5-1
CASSLTAGDYGYTF
TGCGCCAGCAGCCTGACGGCAGGCGATTATGGCTACACCTTC
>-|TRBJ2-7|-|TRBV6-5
CARGKGKLAYEQYF
TGTGCCAGGGGGAAAGGGAAGTTGGCCTACGAGCAGTACTTC
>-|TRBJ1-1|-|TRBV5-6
CASSLFQGSNEAFF
TGTGCCAGCAGCTTGTTTCAGGGGTCGAATGAAGCTTTCTTT
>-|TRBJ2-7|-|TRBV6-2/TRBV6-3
CASSSGGTYEQYF
TGTGCCAGCAGTTCGGGCGGTACCTACGAGCAGTACTTC
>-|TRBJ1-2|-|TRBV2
CASTRMGDYGYTF
TGTGCCAGCACCAGGATGGGGGATTATGGCTACACCTTC
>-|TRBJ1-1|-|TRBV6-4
CASSTGMNTEAFF
TGTGCCAGCAGTACAGGGATGAACACTGAAGCTTTCTTT
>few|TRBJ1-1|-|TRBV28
CASSSDRDNRRSGEAFF
TGTGCCAGCAGTTCAGACCGGGACAATAGAAGGAGCGGTGAAGCTTTCTTT
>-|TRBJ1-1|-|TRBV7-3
CASSSKGITEAFF
TGTGCCAGCAGCTCAAAGGGTATTACTGAAGCTTTCTTT
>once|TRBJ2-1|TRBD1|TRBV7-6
CASSPRDSSYNEQFF
TGTGCCAGCAGCCCCCGGGACAGCTCCTACAATGAGCAGTTCTTC
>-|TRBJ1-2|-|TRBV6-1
CASSDGSRANYGYTF
TGTGCCAGCAGTGATGGGAGCAGGGCTAACTATGGCTACACCTTC
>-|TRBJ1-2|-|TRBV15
CATSRRLINYGYTF
TGTGCCACCAGCAGGAGATTGATTAACTATGGCTACACCTTC
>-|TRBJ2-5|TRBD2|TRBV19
CASNGGGQETQYF
TGTGCCAGTAACGGCGGGGGCCAAGAGACCCAGTACTTC
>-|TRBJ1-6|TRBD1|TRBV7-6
CASSPTGTGGNSPLHF
TGTGCCAGCAGCCCCACCGGGACAGGGGGTAATTCACCCCTCCACTTT
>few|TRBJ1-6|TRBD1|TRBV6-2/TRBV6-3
CASSYGTAYSPLHF
TGTGCCAGCAGCTATGGGACAGCTTATTCACCCCTCCACTTT
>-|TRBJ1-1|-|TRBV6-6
CASSYAAGITEAFF
TGTGCCAGCAGTTACGCGGCCGGGATCACTGAAGCTTTCTTT
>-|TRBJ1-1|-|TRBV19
CASTLRASGTEAFF
TGTGCCAGTACCCTAAGGGCCTCAGGGACTGAAGCTTTCTTT
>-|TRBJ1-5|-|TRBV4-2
CASSQDYRNNQPQHF
TGTGCCAGCAGCCAAGACTACAGGAACAATCAGCCCCAGCATTTT